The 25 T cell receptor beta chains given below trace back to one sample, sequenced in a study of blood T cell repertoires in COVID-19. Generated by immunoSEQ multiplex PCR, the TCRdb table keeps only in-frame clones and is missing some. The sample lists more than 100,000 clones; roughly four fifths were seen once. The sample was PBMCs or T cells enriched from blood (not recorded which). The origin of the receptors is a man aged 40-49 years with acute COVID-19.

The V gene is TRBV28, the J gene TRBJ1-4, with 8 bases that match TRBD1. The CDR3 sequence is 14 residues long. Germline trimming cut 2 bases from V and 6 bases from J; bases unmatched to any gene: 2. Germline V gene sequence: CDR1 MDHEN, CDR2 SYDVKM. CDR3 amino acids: CASSLATGDEKLFF. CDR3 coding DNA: TGTGCCAGCAGTTTAGCGACAGGGGATGAAAAACTGTTTTTT.

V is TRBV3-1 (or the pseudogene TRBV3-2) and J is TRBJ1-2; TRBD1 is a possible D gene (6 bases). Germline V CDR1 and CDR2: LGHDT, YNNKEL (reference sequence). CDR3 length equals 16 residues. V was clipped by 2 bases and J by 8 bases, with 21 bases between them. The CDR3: CASSQTSLTGPGGYTF. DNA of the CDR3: TGTGCCAGCAGCCAAACGTCCCTTACAGGGCCGGGCGGCTACACCTTC.

CDR3 loop: CSASVPGQGSEKLFF. The CDR3 bases are TGCAGTGCTAGTGTCCCGGGACAGGGGAGCGAAAAACTGTTTTTT. This chain connects TRBV20-1 to TRBJ1-4; TRBD1 matches 10 bases. Germline CDR1 DFQATT, CDR2 SNEGSKA (reference sequence). V trimming: 3 bases; J trimming: 8 bases; junction bases outside the gene matches: 9. The CDR3 consists of 15 residues.

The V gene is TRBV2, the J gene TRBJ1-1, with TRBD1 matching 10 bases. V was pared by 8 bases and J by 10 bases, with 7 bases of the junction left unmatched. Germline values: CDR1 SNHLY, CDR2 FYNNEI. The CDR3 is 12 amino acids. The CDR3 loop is CASGGQGDSAFF. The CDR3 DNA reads TGTGCCAGCGGCGGACAGGGGGACTCAGCTTTCTTT.

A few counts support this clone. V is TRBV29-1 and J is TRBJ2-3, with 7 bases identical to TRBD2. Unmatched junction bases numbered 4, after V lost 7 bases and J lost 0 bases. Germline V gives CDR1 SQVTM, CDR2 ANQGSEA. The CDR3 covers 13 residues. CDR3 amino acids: CSEGLSSTDTQYF. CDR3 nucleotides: TGCAGCGAGGGACTATCTAGCACAGATACGCAGTATTTT.

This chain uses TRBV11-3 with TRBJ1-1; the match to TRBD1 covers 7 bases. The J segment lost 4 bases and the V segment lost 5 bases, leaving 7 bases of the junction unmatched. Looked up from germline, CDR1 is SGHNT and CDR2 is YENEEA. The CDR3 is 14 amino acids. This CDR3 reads CASSLRGGSTEAFF. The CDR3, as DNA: TGTGCCAGCAGCCTGCGAGGGGGCAGCACTGAAGCTTTCTTT.

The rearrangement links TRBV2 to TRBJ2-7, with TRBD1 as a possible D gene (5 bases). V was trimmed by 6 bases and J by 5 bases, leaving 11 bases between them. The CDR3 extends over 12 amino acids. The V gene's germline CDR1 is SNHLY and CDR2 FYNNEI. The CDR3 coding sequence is TGTGCCAGCAGCGGACAATACGACGAGCAGTACTTC. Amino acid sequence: CASSGQYDEQYF.

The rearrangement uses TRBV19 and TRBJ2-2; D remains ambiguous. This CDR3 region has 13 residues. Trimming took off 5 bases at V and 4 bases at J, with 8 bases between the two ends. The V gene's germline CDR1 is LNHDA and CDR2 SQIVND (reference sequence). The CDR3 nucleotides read TGTGCCAGTAGTCCCGGTATCACCGGGGAGCTGTTTTTT. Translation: CASSPGITGELFF.

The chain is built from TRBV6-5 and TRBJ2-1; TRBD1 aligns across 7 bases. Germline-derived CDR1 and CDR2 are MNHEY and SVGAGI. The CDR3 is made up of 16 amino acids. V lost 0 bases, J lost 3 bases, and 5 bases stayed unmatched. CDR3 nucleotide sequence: TGTGCCAGCAGTTACTCCGGACAGGACTTCTACAATGAGCAGTTCTTC. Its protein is CASSYSGQDFYNEQFF.

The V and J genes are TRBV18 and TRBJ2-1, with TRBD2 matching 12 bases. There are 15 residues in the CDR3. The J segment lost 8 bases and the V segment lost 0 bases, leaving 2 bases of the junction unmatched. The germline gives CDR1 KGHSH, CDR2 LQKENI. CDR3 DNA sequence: TGTGCCAGCTCACCACCGGGACTAGCGGGCCATGAGCAGTTCTTC. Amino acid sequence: CASSPPGLAGHEQFF.

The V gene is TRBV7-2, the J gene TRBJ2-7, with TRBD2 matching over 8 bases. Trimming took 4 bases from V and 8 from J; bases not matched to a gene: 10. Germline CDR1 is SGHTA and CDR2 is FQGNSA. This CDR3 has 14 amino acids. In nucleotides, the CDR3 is TGTGCCAGCAGCTCCTCCAGCGGGGGTATCCAGCAGTACTTC. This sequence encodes CASSSSSGGIQQYF.

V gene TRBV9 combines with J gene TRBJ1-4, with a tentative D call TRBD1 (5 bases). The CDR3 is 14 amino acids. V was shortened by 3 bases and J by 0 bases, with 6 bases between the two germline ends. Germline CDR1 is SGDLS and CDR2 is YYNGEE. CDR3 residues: CASSATATNEKLFF. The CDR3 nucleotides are TGTGCCAGCAGCGCGACAGCAACTAATGAAAAACTGTTTTTT.

For the CDR3, the DNA is TGTGCCAGTACGTTGGTGGAGAGCACCGGGGAGCTGTTTTTT. Translated, it gives CASTLVESTGELFF. This sequence joins TRBV6-6 and TRBJ2-2; D is unclear. V lost 9 bases to trimming and J lost 4 bases, with 15 bases between them. Germline V gene lookup returns CDR1 MNHNY and CDR2 SVGAGI (reference sequence). This CDR3 has 14 amino acids.

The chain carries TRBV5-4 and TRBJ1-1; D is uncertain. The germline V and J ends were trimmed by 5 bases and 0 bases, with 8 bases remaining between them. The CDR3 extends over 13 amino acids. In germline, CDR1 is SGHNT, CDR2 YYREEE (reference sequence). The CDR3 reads CASRRVLNTEAFF. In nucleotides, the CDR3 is TGTGCCAGCAGGCGGGTCCTGAACACTGAAGCTTTCTTT. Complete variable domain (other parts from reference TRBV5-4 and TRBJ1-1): ETGVTQSPTHLIKTRGQQVTLRCSSQSGHNTVSWYQQALGQGPQFIFQYYREEENGRGNFPPRFSGLQFPNYSSELNVNALELDDSALYLCASRRVLNTEAFFGQGTRLTVV.

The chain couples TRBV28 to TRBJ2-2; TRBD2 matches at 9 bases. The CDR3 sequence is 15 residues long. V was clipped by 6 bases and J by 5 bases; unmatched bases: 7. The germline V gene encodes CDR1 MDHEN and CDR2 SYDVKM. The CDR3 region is CASRIAGVGTGELFF. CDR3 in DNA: TGTGCCAGCAGAATAGCGGGAGTAGGGACCGGGGAGCTGTTTTTT.

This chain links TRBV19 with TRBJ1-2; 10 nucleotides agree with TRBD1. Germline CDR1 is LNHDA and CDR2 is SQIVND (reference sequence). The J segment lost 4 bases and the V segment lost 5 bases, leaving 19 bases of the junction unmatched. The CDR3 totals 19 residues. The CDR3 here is CASSGTGARSSPRLYGYTF. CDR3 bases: TGTGCCAGTAGTGGGACAGGGGCCCGATCCTCGCCCCGACTCTATGGCTACACCTTC. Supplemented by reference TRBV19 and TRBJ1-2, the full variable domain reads DGGITQSPKYLFRKEGQNVTLSCEQNLNHDAMYWYRQDPGQGLRLIYYSQIVNDFQKGDIAEGYSVSREKKESFPLTVTSAQKNPTAFYLCASSGTGARSSPRLYGYTFGSGTRLTVV.

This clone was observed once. CDR3 loop: CAWRKGAGYNSPLHF. CDR3 bases: TGTGCCTGGAGGAAGGGCGCGGGTTATAATTCACCCCTCCACTTT. The chain carries TRBV30 and TRBJ1-6; no reliable D call. Per germline, CDR1 GTSNPN and CDR2 SVGIG (reference sequence). V gave up 3 bases and J gave up 4 bases, with 13 bases separating them. The CDR3 is made up of 15 amino acids.

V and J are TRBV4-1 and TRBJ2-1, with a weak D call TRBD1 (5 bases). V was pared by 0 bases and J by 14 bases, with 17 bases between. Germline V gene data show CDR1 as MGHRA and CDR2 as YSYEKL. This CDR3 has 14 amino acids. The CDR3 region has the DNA TGCGCCAGCAGCCAAGACAGAGGCAGGGCCAAGGAGTTCTTC. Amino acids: CASSQDRGRAKEFF.

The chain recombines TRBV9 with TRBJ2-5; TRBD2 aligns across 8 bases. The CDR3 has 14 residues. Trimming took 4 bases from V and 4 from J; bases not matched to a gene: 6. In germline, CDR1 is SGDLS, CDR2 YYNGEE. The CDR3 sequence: CASSPRAGGETQYF. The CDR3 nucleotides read TGTGCCAGCAGCCCCCGGGCGGGGGGAGAGACCCAGTACTTC.

The CDR3 here is CASSSPPGQGRKLFF. CDR3 coding DNA: TGTGCCAGCAGCTCCCCTCCGGGACAGGGTAGAAAACTGTTTTTT. The chain combines TRBV9 with TRBJ1-4, with 9 bases identical to TRBD1. V lost 4 bases and J lost 10; bases outside the gene matches: 11. The CDR3 totals 15 residues. Germline CDR1 reads SGDLS; CDR2 reads YYNGEE. The variable domain in full, completed from reference TRBV9 and TRBJ1-4, reads DSGVTQTPKHLITATGQRVTLRCSPRSGDLSVYWYQQSLDQGLQFLIQYYNGEERAKGNILERFSAQQFPDLHSELNLSSLELGDSALYFCASSSPPGQGRKLFFGSGTQLSVL.

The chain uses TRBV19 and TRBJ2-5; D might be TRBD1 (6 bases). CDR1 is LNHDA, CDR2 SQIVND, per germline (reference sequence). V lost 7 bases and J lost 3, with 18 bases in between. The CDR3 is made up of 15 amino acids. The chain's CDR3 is CASTQQGFSEETQYF. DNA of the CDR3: TGTGCCAGTACCCAACAGGGTTTCTCCGAAGAGACCCAGTACTTC.

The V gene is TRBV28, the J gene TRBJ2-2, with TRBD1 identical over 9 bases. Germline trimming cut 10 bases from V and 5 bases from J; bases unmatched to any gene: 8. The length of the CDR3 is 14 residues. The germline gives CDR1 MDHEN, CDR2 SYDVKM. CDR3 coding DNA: TGTGCCACTTCACAGGGGGCAAGAACCGGGGAGCTGTTTTTT. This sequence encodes CATSQGARTGELFF.

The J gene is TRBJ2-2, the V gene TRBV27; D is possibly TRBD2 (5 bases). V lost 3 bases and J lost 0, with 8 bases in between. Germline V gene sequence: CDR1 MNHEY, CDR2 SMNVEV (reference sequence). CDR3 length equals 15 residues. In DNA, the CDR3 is TGTGCCAGCAGTTTCGACTACTCGAACACCGGGGAGCTGTTTTTT. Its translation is CASSFDYSNTGELFF.

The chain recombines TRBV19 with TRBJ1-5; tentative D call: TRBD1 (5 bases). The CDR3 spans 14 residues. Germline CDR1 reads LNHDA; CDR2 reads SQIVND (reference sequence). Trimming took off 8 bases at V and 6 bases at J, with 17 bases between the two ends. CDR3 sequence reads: CASHKGQMGQPQHF. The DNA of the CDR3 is TGTGCCAGTCACAAGGGGCAAATGGGTCAGCCCCAGCATTTT.

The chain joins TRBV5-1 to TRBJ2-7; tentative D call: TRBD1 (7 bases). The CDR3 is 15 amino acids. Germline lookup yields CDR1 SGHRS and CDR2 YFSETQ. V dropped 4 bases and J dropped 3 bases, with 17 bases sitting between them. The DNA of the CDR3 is TGCGCCAGCAGCCCGGAGGGGACAGCGATCTACGAGCAGTACTTC. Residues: CASSPEGTAIYEQYF.